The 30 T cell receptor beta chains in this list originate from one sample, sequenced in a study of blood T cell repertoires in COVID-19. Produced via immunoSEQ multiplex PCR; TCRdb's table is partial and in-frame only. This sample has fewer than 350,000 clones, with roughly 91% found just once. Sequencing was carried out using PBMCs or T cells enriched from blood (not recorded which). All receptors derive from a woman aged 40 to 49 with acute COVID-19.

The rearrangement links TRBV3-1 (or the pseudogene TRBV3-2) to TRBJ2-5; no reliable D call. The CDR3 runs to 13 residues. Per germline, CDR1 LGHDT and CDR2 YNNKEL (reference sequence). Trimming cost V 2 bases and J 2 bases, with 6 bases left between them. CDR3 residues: CASSQRLQETQYF. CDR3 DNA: TGTGCCAGCAGCCAACGTCTGCAAGAGACCCAGTACTTC.

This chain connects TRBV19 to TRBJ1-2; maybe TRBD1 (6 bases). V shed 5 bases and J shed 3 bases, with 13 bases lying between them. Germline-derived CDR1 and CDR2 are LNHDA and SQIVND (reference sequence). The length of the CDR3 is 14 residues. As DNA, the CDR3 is TGTGCCAGTAGTCGTGGGGGCGAATACTATGGCTACACCTTC. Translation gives CASSRGGEYYGYTF.

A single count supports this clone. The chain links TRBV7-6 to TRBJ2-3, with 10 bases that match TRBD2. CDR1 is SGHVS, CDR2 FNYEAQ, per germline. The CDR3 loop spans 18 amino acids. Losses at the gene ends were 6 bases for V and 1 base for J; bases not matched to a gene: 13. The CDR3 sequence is CASSLRGFSGGRTDTQYF. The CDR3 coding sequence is TGTGCCAGCAGTCTAAGGGGCTTTAGCGGGGGGCGCACAGATACGCAGTATTTT.

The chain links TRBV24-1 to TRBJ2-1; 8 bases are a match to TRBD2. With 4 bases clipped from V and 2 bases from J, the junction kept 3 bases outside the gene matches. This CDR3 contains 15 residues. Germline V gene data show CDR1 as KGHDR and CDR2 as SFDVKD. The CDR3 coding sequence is TGTGCCACCAGTGACACGGGACTAGCCTACAATGAGCAGTTCTTC. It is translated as CATSDTGLAYNEQFF.

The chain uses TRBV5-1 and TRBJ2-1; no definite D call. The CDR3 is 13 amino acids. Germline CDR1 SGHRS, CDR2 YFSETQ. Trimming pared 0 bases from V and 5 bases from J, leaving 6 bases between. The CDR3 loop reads CASSLVENNEQFF. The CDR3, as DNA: TGCGCCAGCAGCTTGGTAGAAAACAATGAGCAGTTCTTC.

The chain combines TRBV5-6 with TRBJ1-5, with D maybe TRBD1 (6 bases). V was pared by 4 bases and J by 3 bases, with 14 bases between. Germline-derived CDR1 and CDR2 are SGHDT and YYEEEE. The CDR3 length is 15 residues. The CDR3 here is CASSLTGHYNQPQHF. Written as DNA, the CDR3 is TGTGCCAGCAGCCTGACGGGACACTACAATCAGCCCCAGCATTTT.

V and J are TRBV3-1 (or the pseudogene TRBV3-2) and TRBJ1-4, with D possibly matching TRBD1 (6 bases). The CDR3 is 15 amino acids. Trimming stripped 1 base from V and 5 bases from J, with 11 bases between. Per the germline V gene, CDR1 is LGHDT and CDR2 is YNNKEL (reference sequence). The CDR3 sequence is CASSQGTAPNEKLFF. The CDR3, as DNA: TGTGCCAGCAGCCAAGGGACAGCGCCAAATGAAAAACTGTTTTTT.

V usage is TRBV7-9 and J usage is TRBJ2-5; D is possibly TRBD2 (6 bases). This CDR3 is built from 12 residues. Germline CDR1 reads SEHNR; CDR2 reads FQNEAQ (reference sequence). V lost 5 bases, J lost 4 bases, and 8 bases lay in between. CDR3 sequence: CASSRGGETQYF. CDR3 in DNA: TGTGCCAGCAGCCGGGGAGGAGAGACCCAGTACTTC.

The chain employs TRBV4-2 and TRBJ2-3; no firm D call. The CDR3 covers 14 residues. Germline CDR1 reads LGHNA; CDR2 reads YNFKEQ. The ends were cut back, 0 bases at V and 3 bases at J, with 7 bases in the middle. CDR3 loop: CASSQDSFTDTQYF. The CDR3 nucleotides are TGTGCCAGCAGCCAAGATAGCTTTACAGATACGCAGTATTTT.

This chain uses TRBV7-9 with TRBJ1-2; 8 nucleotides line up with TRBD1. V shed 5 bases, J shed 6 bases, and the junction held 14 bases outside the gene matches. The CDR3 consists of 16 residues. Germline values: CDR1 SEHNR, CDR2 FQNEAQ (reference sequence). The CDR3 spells CASSPPGQDRGNGYTF. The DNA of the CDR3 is TGTGCCAGCAGCCCGCCGGGACAGGATCGGGGTAATGGCTACACCTTC.

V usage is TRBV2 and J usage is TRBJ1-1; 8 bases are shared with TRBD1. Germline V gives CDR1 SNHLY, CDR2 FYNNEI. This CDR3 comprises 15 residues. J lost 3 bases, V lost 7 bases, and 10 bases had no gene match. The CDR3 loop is CASIGSGGADTEAFF. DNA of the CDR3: TGTGCCAGCATTGGTTCAGGGGGCGCTGACACTGAAGCTTTCTTT.

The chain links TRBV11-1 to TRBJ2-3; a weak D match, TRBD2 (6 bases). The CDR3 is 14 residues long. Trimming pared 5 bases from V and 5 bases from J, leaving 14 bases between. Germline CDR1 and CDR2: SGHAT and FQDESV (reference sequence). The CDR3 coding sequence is TGTGCCAGCAGCCATGACGGGAGCTTAGATACGCAGTATTTT. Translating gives CASSHDGSLDTQYF.

The CDR3 nucleotides read TGTGCCAGCAGCTTCAACGGCGGGGGAGATACGCAGTATTTT. This encodes CASSFNGGGDTQYF. The V call is TRBV7-3, the J call TRBJ2-3; 7 bases fit TRBD2. The CDR3 length is 14 residues. The V segment lost 3 bases and the J segment 5 bases; nucleotides outside the gene matches: 5. Germline V gene lookup returns CDR1 SGHTA and CDR2 FQGTGA.

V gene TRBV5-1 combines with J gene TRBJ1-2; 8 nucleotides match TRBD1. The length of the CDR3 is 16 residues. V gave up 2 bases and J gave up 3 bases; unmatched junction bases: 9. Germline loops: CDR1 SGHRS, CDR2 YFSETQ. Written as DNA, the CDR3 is TGCGCCAGCAGCTTTGCTCCAGGGGGCGCAGACTATGGCTACACCTTC. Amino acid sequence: CASSFAPGGADYGYTF.

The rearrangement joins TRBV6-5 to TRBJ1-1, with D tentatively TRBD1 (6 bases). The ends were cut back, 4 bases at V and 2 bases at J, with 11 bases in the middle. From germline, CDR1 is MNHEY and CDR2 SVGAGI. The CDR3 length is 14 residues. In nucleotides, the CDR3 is TGTGCCAGCAGTTCCGGGACACTAAACACTGAAGCTTTCTTT. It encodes CASSSGTLNTEAFF.

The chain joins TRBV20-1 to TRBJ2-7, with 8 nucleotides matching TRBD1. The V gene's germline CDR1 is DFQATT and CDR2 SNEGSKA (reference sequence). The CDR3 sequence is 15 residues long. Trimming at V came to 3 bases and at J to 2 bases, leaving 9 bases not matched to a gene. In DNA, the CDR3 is TGCAGTGCTAGTAGCCGGACAGGGAGTACCTACGAGCAGTACTTC. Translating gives CSASSRTGSTYEQYF.

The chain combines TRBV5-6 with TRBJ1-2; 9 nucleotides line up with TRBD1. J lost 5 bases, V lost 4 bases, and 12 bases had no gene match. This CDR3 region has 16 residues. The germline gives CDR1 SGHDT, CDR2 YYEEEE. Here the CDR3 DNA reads TGTGCCAGCAGCGAAGGGACAGGGCTTCGACCGTATGGCTACACCTTC. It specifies CASSEGTGLRPYGYTF.

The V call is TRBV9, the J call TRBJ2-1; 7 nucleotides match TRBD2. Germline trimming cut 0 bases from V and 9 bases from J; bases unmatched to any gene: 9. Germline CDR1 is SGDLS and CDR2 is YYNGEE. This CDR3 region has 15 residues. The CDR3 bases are TGTGCCAGCAGCGTAGGGGGCGGGAGTCGAAGTGAGCAGTTCTTC. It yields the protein CASSVGGGSRSEQFF. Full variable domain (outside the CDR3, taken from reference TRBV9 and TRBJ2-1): DSGVTQTPKHLITATGQRVTLRCSPRSGDLSVYWYQQSLDQGLQFLIQYYNGEERAKGNILERFSAQQFPDLHSELNLSSLELGDSALYFCASSVGGGSRSEQFFGPGTRLTVL.

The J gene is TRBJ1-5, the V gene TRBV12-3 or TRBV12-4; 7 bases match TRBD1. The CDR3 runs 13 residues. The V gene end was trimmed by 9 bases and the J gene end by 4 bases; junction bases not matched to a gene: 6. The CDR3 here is CASTGQRNQPQHF. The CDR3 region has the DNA TGTGCCAGTACGGGACAGAGAAATCAGCCCCAGCATTTT.

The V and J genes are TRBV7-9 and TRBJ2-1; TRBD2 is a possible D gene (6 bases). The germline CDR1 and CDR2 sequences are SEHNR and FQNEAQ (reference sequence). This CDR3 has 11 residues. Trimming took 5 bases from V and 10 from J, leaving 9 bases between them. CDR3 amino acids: CASSRAGEQFF. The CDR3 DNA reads TGTGCCAGCAGCCGCGCGGGAGAGCAGTTCTTC.

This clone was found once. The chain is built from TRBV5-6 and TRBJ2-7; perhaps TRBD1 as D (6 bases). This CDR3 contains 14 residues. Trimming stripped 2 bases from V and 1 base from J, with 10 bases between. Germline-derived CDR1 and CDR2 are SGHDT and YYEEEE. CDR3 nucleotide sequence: TGTGCCAGCAGCTTTTCAGGACAGTCCTACGAGCAGTACTTC. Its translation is CASSFSGQSYEQYF.

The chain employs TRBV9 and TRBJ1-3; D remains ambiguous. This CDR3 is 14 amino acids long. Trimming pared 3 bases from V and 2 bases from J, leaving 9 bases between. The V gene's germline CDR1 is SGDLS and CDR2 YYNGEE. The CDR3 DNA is TGTGCCAGCAGCGCTGACTATACTGGAAACACCATATATTTT. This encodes CASSADYTGNTIYF.

CDR3 nucleotides: TGTGCCAGCAGTAGACGGACAGGCGGGGGGTCTGGGGCCAACGTCCTGACTTTC. Protein product: CASSRRTGGGSGANVLTF. V gene TRBV7-9 combines with J gene TRBJ2-6; tentative D call: TRBD2 (8 bases). CDR1 is SEHNR, CDR2 FQNEAQ, per germline (reference sequence). Trimming cost V 6 bases and J 1 base, with 19 bases left between them. This CDR3 is built from 18 residues.

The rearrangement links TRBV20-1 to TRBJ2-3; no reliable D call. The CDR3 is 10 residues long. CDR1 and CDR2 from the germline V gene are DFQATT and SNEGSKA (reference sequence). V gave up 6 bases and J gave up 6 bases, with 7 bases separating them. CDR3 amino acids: CSAAGDTQYF. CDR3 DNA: TGCAGTGCCGCCGGGGATACGCAGTATTTT.

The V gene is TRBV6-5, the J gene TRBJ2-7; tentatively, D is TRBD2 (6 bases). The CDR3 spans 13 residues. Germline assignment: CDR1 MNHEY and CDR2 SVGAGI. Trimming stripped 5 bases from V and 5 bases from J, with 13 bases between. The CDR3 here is CASSIASVDEQYF. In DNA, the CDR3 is TGTGCCAGCAGTATCGCTAGCGTGGACGAGCAGTACTTC.

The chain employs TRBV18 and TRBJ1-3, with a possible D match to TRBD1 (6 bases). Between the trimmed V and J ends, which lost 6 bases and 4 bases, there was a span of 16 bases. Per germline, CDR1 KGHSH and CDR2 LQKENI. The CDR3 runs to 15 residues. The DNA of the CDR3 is TGTGCCAGCTCCCATGAGACAGGTTACGGAAACACCATATATTTT. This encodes CASSHETGYGNTIYF.

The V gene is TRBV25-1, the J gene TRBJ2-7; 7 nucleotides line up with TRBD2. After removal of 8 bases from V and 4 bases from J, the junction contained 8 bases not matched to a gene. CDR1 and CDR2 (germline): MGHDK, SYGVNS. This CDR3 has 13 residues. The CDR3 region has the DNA TGTGCCAGCGGGGCGGGGGAGGAGTACGAGCAGTACTTC. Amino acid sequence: CASGAGEEYEQYF.

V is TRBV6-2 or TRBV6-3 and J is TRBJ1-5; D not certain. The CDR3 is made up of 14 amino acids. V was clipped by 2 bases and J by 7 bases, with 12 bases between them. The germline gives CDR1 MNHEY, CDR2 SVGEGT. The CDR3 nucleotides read TGTGCCAGCAGTTACCACGGGTACGGCCAGCCCCAGCATTTT. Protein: CASSYHGYGQPQHF.

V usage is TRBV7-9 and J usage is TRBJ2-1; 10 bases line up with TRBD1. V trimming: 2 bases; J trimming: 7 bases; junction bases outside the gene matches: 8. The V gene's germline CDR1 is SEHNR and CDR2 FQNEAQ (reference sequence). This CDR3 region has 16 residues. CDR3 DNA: TGTGCCAGCAGCTTAAACCCGGGACAGGGGAAAAATGAGCAGTTCTTC. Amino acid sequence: CASSLNPGQGKNEQFF.

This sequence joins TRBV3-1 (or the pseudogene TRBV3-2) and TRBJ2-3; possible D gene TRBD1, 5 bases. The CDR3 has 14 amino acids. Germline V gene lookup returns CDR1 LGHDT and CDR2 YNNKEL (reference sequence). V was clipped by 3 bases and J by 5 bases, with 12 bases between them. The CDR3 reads CASSHSQDRDTQYF. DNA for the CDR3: TGTGCCAGCAGCCACTCACAGGACCGAGATACGCAGTATTTT.